The sequence of this T cell receptor (beta chain) was determined in a study of cytomegalovirus exposure and HLA in healthy donors. Overall study findings and caveats: Most subjects had HLA-A and HLA-B alleles reportedly predicted accurately by TCR beta sequences. The study labeled 170 or so TCR beta chains cytomegalovirus-associated.

V was shortened by 5 bases and J by 0 bases, with 18 bases between the two germline ends. Germline-derived CDR1 and CDR2 are SGHTA and FQGTGA. This CDR3 has 17 amino acids. Primers included in the PCR were 60 Vbeta and 13 Jbeta primers. Sequenced by immunoSEQ multiplex PCR; TCRdb stores in-frame clones only, minus some. The sample table includes roughly 200,000 clones. Details on this clone: Its antigen is unidentified.

The sample taken for sequencing was PBMCs. The TCR originated in a girl aged 2 to 10 in good health and CMV-seropositive. The genes are TRBV7-3 and TRBJ2-3; D might be TRBD1 (6 bases). The CDR3 DNA sequence: TGTGCCAGCAGCCCTCGACAGGTTTCTTCTAGCACAGATACGCAGTATTTT. It specifies CASSPRQVSSSTDTQYF.